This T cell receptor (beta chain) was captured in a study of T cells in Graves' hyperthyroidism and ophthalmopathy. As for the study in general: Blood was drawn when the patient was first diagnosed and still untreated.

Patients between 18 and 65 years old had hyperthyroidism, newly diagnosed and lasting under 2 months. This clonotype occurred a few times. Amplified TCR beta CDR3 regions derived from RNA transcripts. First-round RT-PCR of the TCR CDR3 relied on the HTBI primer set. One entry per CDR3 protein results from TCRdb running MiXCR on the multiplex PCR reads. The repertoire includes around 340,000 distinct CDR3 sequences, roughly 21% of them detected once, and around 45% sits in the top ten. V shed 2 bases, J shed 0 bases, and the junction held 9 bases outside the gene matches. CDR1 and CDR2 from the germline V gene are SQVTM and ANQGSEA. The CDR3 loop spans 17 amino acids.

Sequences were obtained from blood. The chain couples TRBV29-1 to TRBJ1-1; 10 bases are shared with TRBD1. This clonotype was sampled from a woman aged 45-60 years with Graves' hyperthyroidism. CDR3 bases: TGCAGCGTTGAAAGTAGGGGACAGGGGACCTTGAACACTGAAGCTTTCTTT. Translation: CSVESRGQGTLNTEAFF.